This passage covers 22 T cell receptor beta chains from one sample sequenced in a study of T cell clones after liver transplantation (dated by TCRdb to about 2019). Reading the label with the study, this specimen's time point is: pre-transplant. Library generation was performed with the immunoSEQ multiplex PCR assay. Here the immuneACCESS table is served through TCRdb, limited to in-frame sequences with V and J called. Missing clones are a known gap in these copies; in checked studies unresolved V genes cover under half, and the rest lacks a known reason. In all, the sample holds roughly 50,000 clones, and roughly 80% of those were seen once. The top ten hold 8% to 9.5% of the sample. The starting material was CD4+ T cells from blood, obtained before liver transplant. The receptors were gathered from a human donor who received a liver transplant.

The V call is TRBV27, the J call TRBJ2-3; no clear D. CDR3 length equals 13 residues. The germline gives CDR1 MNHEY, CDR2 SMNVEV (reference sequence). Trimming took off 3 bases at V and 3 bases at J, with 7 bases between the two ends. The CDR3 DNA sequence: TGTGCCAGCAGTTTGGCAGCGACAGATACGCAGTATTTT. It is translated as CASSLAATDTQYF.

This chain connects TRBV6-1 to TRBJ2-7, with D possibly being TRBD2 (5 bases). This CDR3 region has 13 residues. CDR1 and CDR2 (germline): MNHNS, SASEGT. V lost 1 base to trimming and J lost 6 bases, with 10 bases between them. CDR3 in amino acids: CASSEGEQREQYF. The CDR3 nucleotides are TGTGCCAGCAGTGAAGGGGAGCAACGCGAGCAGTACTTC.

The chain recombines TRBV9 with TRBJ1-4; 9 bases map to TRBD1. In germline, CDR1 is SGDLS, CDR2 YYNGEE. The length of the CDR3 is 16 residues. V was clipped by 4 bases and J by 8 bases; unmatched bases: 12. CDR3 coding DNA: TGTGCCAGCAGCCCCCGGATAACAGGGGGCTGGGAAAAACTGTTTTTT. Amino acid sequence: CASSPRITGGWEKLFF.

This rearrangement joins TRBV15 to TRBJ2-6, with D unclear. V lost 3 bases and J 0 bases, leaving 9 bases between the germline ends. The CDR3 totals 16 residues. CDR1 LNHNV and CDR2 YYDKDF come from the germline V gene (reference sequence). The CDR3 nucleotides are TGTGCCACCAGCAGGGCACGTCACTCTGGGGCCAACGTCCTGACTTTC. Its protein is CATSRARHSGANVLTF. Together with reference TRBV15 and TRBJ2-6, the CDR3 gives the full variable domain: DAMVIQNPRYQVTQFGKPVTLSCSQTLNHNVMYWYQQKSSQAPKLLFHYYDKDFNNEADTPDNFQSRRPNTSFCFLDIRSPGLGDTAMYLCATSRARHSGANVLTFGAGSRLTVL.

The chain joins TRBV7-2 to TRBJ2-1; 7 nucleotides agree with TRBD2. From germline, CDR1 is SGHTA and CDR2 FQGNSA. The CDR3 sequence is 18 residues long. V was pared by 2 bases and J by 3 bases, with 13 bases of the junction left unmatched. CDR3 DNA: TGTGCCAGCAGCTTAAGCGGGGCCGGCCTTACCTACTACAATGAGCAGTTCTTC. It translates to CASSLSGAGLTYYNEQFF.

This chain joins TRBV27 and TRBJ2-1; perhaps TRBD2 as D (5 bases). Germline CDR1 MNHEY, CDR2 SMNVEV (reference sequence). Trimming removed 6 bases at V and 5 bases at J, with 11 bases between. This CDR3 contains 13 residues. CDR3 region: CASRLRVHNEQFF. In DNA form, the CDR3 reads TGTGCCAGCAGGTTGCGGGTCCACAATGAGCAGTTCTTC.

The CDR3 is CASSPTTGSYEQYF. The CDR3 nucleotides are TGCGCCAGCAGCCCAACTACTGGATCCTACGAGCAGTACTTC. The V gene is TRBV5-1, the J gene TRBJ2-7; D gene ambiguous. This CDR3 has 14 amino acids. Trimming stripped 4 bases from V and 1 base from J, with 12 bases between. The germline CDR1 and CDR2 sequences are SGHRS and YFSETQ.

This clone appeared a few times. The rearrangement joins TRBV5-1 to TRBJ2-2; D unclear. The V end was cut by 2 bases, the J end by 6 bases, with 5 bases between. This CDR3 region has 12 residues. Germline V gene sequence: CDR1 SGHRS, CDR2 YFSETQ. CDR3 sequence reads: CASSFGPGELFF. The CDR3 DNA reads as TGCGCCAGCAGCTTTGGTCCCGGGGAGCTGTTTTTT.

This rearrangement joins TRBV9 to TRBJ2-1, with D possibly matching TRBD2 (6 bases). V lost 0 bases, J lost 6 bases, and 13 bases lay in between. This CDR3 comprises 15 residues. Germline V gene lookup returns CDR1 SGDLS and CDR2 YYNGEE. The CDR3 spells CASSVGLELRNEQFF. As DNA, the CDR3 is TGTGCCAGCAGCGTAGGACTAGAATTACGCAATGAGCAGTTCTTC.

The count of this clone is one. V gene TRBV19 combines with J gene TRBJ2-3; no reliable D call. Trimming removed 4 bases at V and 1 base at J, with 6 bases between. Germline V gene data show CDR1 as LNHDA and CDR2 as SQIVND (reference sequence). The CDR3 covers 13 residues. The CDR3 here is CASSTGRTDTQYF. For the CDR3, the DNA is TGTGCCAGTAGTACGGGCCGCACAGATACGCAGTATTTT. The variable domain in full, with the rest retrieved from reference TRBV19 and TRBJ2-3, is DGGITQSPKYLFRKEGQNVTLSCEQNLNHDAMYWYRQDPGQGLRLIYYSQIVNDFQKGDIAEGYSVSREKKESFPLTVTSAQKNPTAFYLCASSTGRTDTQYFGPGTRLTVL.

The J gene is TRBJ2-7, the V gene TRBV7-8; tentatively, D is TRBD1 or TRBD2 (5 bases each). Between the trimmed V and J ends, which lost 5 bases and 2 bases, there was a span of 13 bases. The CDR3 is 14 amino acids. Germline CDR1 reads SGHVS; CDR2 reads FQNEAQ. DNA for the CDR3: TGTGCCAGCAGCGACTTCCGGGGCGCCTACGAGCAGTACTTC. Residues: CASSDFRGAYEQYF.

The rearrangement uses TRBV27 and TRBJ1-6; D gene ambiguous. V gave up 5 bases and J gave up 8 bases, with 13 bases separating them. The V gene's germline CDR1 is MNHEY and CDR2 SMNVEV (reference sequence). The CDR3 is 14 residues long. In DNA, the CDR3 is TGTGCCAGCAGTCTGAAGGGAATCTATTCACCCCTCCACTTT. It is translated as CASSLKGIYSPLHF.

The rearrangement links TRBV9 to TRBJ1-5; 7 nucleotides match TRBD1. The CDR3 loop spans 15 amino acids. Germline CDR1 and CDR2: SGDLS and YYNGEE. Unmatched junction bases numbered 3, after V lost 3 bases and J lost 0 bases. Here the CDR3 DNA reads TGTGCCAGCAGCGCAGGGGGTTATAGCAATCAGCCCCAGCATTTT. It translates to CASSAGGYSNQPQHF.

This clone occurred once. The chain carries TRBV4-3 and TRBJ2-3; D gene unclear. V was clipped by 0 bases and J by 3 bases, with 10 bases between them. The CDR3 has 15 residues. CDR1 is LGHNA and CDR2 is YSLEER in the germline V gene. CDR3 region: CASSQDSSRTDTQYF. CDR3 nucleotide sequence: TGCGCCAGCAGCCAAGATAGTTCCCGGACAGATACGCAGTATTTT.

The chain is built from TRBV4-3 and TRBJ1-6, with D possibly TRBD1 on 5 matching bases. The germline gives CDR1 LGHNA, CDR2 YSLEER. The V and J ends lost 0 bases and 1 base respectively, with 13 bases between them. The CDR3 covers 18 residues. CDR3 sequence: CASSQDLGWGSYNSPLHF. As DNA, the CDR3 is TGCGCCAGCAGCCAAGATCTAGGGTGGGGGTCCTATAATTCACCCCTCCACTTT.

The chain recombines TRBV2 with TRBJ1-4, with a tentative D call TRBD1 (5 bases). Between the trimmed V and J ends, which lost 1 base and 8 bases, there was a span of 14 bases. There are 15 residues in the CDR3. In germline, CDR1 is SNHLY, CDR2 FYNNEI. The CDR3 region has the DNA TGTGCCAGCAGTGAAGTGGGAGGGGTTCAGGAAAAACTGTTTTTT. It translates to CASSEVGGVQEKLFF.

The genes are TRBV25-1 and TRBJ2-7, with 7 bases aligning to TRBD1. J gave up 5 bases and V 6 bases, and 7 bases lay outside the gene matches. Per the germline V gene, CDR1 is MGHDK and CDR2 is SYGVNS. CDR3 length: 13 amino acids. Written as DNA, the CDR3 is TGTGCCAGCAGCTCACAGGGGAACGACGAGCAGTACTTC. Translated: CASSSQGNDEQYF.

J is TRBJ1-1 and V is TRBV25-1; D gene unclear. This CDR3 spans 13 amino acids. The V end lost 7 bases, the J end lost 4 bases, and 13 bases lay between the germline ends. Germline CDR1 MGHDK, CDR2 SYGVNS. The CDR3 spells CASISTYSTEAFF. As DNA, the CDR3 is TGTGCCAGCATTTCTACCTACAGCACTGAAGCTTTCTTT.

The CDR3, as DNA: TGTGCCAGCAGCTACGGAGGTAGCGGGGACGAGCAGTACTTC. Encoded protein: CASSYGGSGDEQYF. The chain employs TRBV6-6 and TRBJ2-7, with TRBD2 matching over 8 bases. Germline V gives CDR1 MNHNY, CDR2 SVGAGI (reference sequence). With 6 bases clipped from V and 5 bases from J, the junction kept 9 bases outside the gene matches. The CDR3 consists of 14 residues.

This clone was detected a few times. The chain combines TRBV7-3 with TRBJ1-2; 10 nucleotides match TRBD1. Germline CDR1 and CDR2: SGHTA and FQGTGA. The CDR3 sequence is 13 residues long. V shed 3 bases, J shed 6 bases, and the junction held 1 base outside the gene matches. Written as DNA, the CDR3 is TGTGCCAGCAGCTTGACAGGGGGCGATGGCTACACCTTC. Translating gives CASSLTGGDGYTF.

The J gene is TRBJ1-1, the V gene TRBV4-2; D gene unclear. This CDR3 has 15 amino acids. V lost 6 bases and J lost 0, with 14 bases in between. The germline V gene has CDR1 LGHNA and CDR2 YNFKEQ. CDR3 DNA sequence: TGTGCCAGCAGGATTAATCTGGCGGTGAACACTGAAGCTTTCTTT. The encoded protein is CASRINLAVNTEAFF.

The chain links TRBV4-2 to TRBJ1-4; unclear D gene. The CDR3 contains 16 residues. V lost 0 bases and J lost 0, with 8 bases in between. Germline V gene lookup returns CDR1 LGHNA and CDR2 YNFKEQ. The CDR3 is CASSQDSAATNEKLFF. DNA of the CDR3: TGTGCCAGCAGCCAAGATTCGGCAGCAACTAATGAAAAACTGTTTTTT.